This T cell receptor (beta chain) originates from a study of blood T cell repertoires in COVID-19. Germline CDR1 and CDR2: SGDLS and YYNGEE. The CDR3 sequence is 16 residues long. Losses at the gene ends were 2 bases for V and 4 bases for J; bases not matched to a gene: 8. Sequenced by immunoSEQ multiplex PCR; TCRdb stores in-frame clones only, minus some. The data hold 65,000 to 95,000 clones, with just under 85% observed a single time. Sample: peripheral blood. This clonotype was obtained from an elderly man with active or convalescent COVID-19. V usage is TRBV9 and J usage is TRBJ2-5, with 10 bases identical to TRBD1. CDR3 bases: TGTGCCAGCAGCGTTCACGGGACAGGGGACCGAGAGACCCAGTACTTC. This translates into CASSVHGTGDRETQYF.